What follows are 29 T cell receptor beta chains derived from one specimen sequenced in a study of blood T cell repertoires in COVID-19. Profiled with immunoSEQ multiplex PCR; TCRdb holds only in-frame clones, not every one. The sample contains 100,000 to 150,000 clones, 80% to 95% of which appear only once. The sequenced sample consisted of peripheral blood. The origin of the receptors is a man aged 45-65 years with COVID-19, enrolled during active disease.

This clone appeared once. The chain links TRBV10-1 to TRBJ2-7, with TRBD2 matching 7 bases. The junction had 9 bases not matched to a gene; V was cut back by 4 bases and J by 0 bases. The length of the CDR3 is 16 residues. Germline-derived CDR1 and CDR2 are WNHNN and SYGVQD (reference sequence). CDR3 DNA: TGCGCCAGCAGTGTGTTTAGGCGGGGGACCTCCTACGAGCAGTACGTC. Protein sequence: CASSVFRRGTSYEQYV.

The J gene is TRBJ1-2, the V gene TRBV3-1 (or the pseudogene TRBV3-2); no definite D call. V was pared by 0 bases and J by 5 bases, with 7 bases between. The germline V gene has CDR1 LGHDT and CDR2 YNNKEL (reference sequence). This CDR3 comprises 13 residues. CDR3 amino acids: CASSQEWRYGYTF. DNA of the CDR3: TGTGCCAGCAGCCAAGAATGGCGGTATGGCTACACCTTC.

In DNA form, the CDR3 reads TGTGCCAGCAGCCGGCGGGGAAACACAGATACGCAGTATTTT. It specifies CASSRRGNTDTQYF. This chain joins TRBV5-4 and TRBJ2-3; possibly TRBD2 for D (6 bases). Trimming took 4 bases from V and 2 from J, leaving 11 bases between them. Per the germline V gene, CDR1 is SGHNT and CDR2 is YYREEE (reference sequence). The CDR3 has 14 residues.

CDR3 sequence reads: CASSPNGGADRYTF. CDR3 DNA: TGCGCCAGCAGCCCCAACGGGGGGGCCGATCGTTACACCTTC. The chain recombines TRBV5-1 with TRBJ1-2; tentative D call: TRBD1 (6 bases). The CDR3 consists of 14 residues. V was shortened by 4 bases and J by 11 bases, with 21 bases between the two germline ends. Germline V gene sequence: CDR1 SGHRS, CDR2 YFSETQ.

The V gene is TRBV20-1, the J gene TRBJ2-5; D might be TRBD1 (6 bases). CDR3 size: 15 residues. Germline V CDR1 and CDR2: DFQATT, SNEGSKA (reference sequence). V was clipped by 3 bases and J by 5 bases, with 19 bases between them. The CDR3 loop reads CSASYRDTMGETQYF. CDR3 coding DNA: TGCAGTGCTAGTTATCGGGACACGATGGGGGAGACCCAGTACTTC.

The CDR3 protein is CASGVRLAGGDNEQFF. CDR3 sequence (DNA): TGTGCCAGTGGCGTTCGACTAGCGGGAGGAGACAATGAGCAGTTCTTC. This chain links TRBV27 with TRBJ2-1, with 13 positions matching TRBD2. This CDR3 is built from 16 residues. Germline V gene sequence: CDR1 MNHEY, CDR2 SMNVEV (reference sequence). V lost 9 bases and J lost 5; bases outside the gene matches: 10.

The chain uses TRBV3-1 (or the pseudogene TRBV3-2) and TRBJ2-7; no reliable D call. There are 12 residues in the CDR3. Trimming removed 0 bases at V and 6 bases at J, with 6 bases between. Germline V gene data show CDR1 as LGHDT and CDR2 as YNNKEL (reference sequence). CDR3 DNA sequence: TGTGCCAGCAGCCAAGATTACAGCGAGCAGTACTTC. It translates to CASSQDYSEQYF.

The gene calls are TRBV2 and TRBJ2-1; TRBD1 is a possible D gene (6 bases). V was trimmed by 6 bases and J by 1 base, leaving 13 bases between them. There are 15 residues in the CDR3. Germline assignment: CDR1 SNHLY and CDR2 FYNNEI. CDR3 region: CASRLDRSSYNEQFF. DNA for the CDR3: TGTGCCAGCAGACTCGACAGGTCTTCCTACAATGAGCAGTTCTTC.

This chain links TRBV13 with TRBJ1-4, with 9 bases that match TRBD1. The CDR3 has 17 residues. The trim removed 6 bases at V and 7 bases at J, leaving 15 bases unmatched. The germline V gene encodes CDR1 PRHDT and CDR2 FYEKMQ (reference sequence). CDR3: CASSQGPPRQGGEKLFF. The CDR3 DNA sequence: TGTGCCAGCAGTCAGGGGCCCCCACGACAGGGGGGTGAAAAACTGTTTTTT.

This clone was observed a single time. The chain combines TRBV18 with TRBJ1-4; 8 bases align to TRBD1. Germline CDR1 KGHSH, CDR2 LQKENI. Trimming cost V 5 bases and J 6 bases; bases outside gene matches: 11. The CDR3 has 16 residues. DNA of the CDR3: TGTGCCAGCTCAAACCAGTTTCCGGACAGGGATGAAAAACTGTTTTTT. Translation gives CASSNQFPDRDEKLFF.

The chain combines TRBV6-2 or TRBV6-3 with TRBJ2-7; 8 positions agree with TRBD1. Germline CDR1 MNHEY, CDR2 SVGEGT. CDR3 length: 15 amino acids. With 4 bases clipped from V and 3 bases from J, the junction kept 8 bases outside the gene matches. CDR3 sequence (DNA): TGTGCCAGCAGTTCAGGACAGGGATCAGACTACGAGCAGTACTTC. This codes for CASSSGQGSDYEQYF.

The rearrangement links TRBV4-3 to TRBJ2-6; TRBD1 is a possible D gene (6 bases). Trimming pared 0 bases from V and 0 bases from J, leaving 15 bases between. In germline, CDR1 is LGHNA, CDR2 YSLEER. The CDR3 runs to 19 residues. The CDR3 here is CASSQDTAGDTSGANVLTF. The CDR3 nucleotides are TGCGCCAGCAGCCAAGATACCGCTGGGGACACCTCTGGGGCCAACGTCCTGACTTTC.

Notes on this clone: Sequence at one end of the junction differs from germline and may be a read error. CDR3 DNA sequence: TGTGCCACCAGCCGGGACAAATTCTACGAGCAGTACTTC. The encoded protein is CATSRDKFYEQYF. The rearrangement uses TRBV7-2 and TRBJ2-7; D may be TRBD1 (6 bases). The germline CDR1 and CDR2 sequences are SGHTA and FQGNSA. The CDR3 totals 13 residues. Filled out from reference TRBV7-2 and TRBJ2-7, the complete variable domain reads GAGVSQSPSNKVTEKGKDVELRCDPISGHTALYWYRQSLGQGLEFLIYFQGNSAPDKSGLPSDRFSAERTGGSVSTLTIQRTQQEDSAVYLCATSRDKFYEQYFGPGTRLTVT.

This chain uses TRBV2 with TRBJ1-2; TRBD1 is a possible D gene (6 bases). V lost 0 bases and J 5 bases, leaving 13 bases between the germline ends. The germline gives CDR1 SNHLY, CDR2 FYNNEI. The CDR3 is 15 residues long. The chain's CDR3 is CASSEAQGLGYGYTF. CDR3 coding DNA: TGTGCCAGCAGTGAAGCGCAGGGGCTGGGGTATGGCTACACCTTC.

The chain combines TRBV28 with TRBJ1-3; 10 nucleotides align to TRBD1. The CDR3 contains 17 residues. After removal of 6 bases from V and 4 bases from J, the junction contained 12 bases not matched to a gene. The V gene's germline CDR1 is MDHEN and CDR2 SYDVKM. CDR3 nucleotide sequence: TGTGCCAGCAGCCAGATCGGACAGGGGGTCCCGGGAAACACCATATATTTT. Translation: CASSQIGQGVPGNTIYF.

V usage is TRBV5-1 and J usage is TRBJ2-5; 7 bases are shared with TRBD2. The CDR3 totals 14 residues. In germline, CDR1 is SGHRS, CDR2 YFSETQ. The V gene end was trimmed by 4 bases and the J gene end by 0 bases; junction bases not matched to a gene: 3. CDR3 amino acids: CASSPSGNQETQYF. The CDR3 DNA reads as TGCGCCAGCAGCCCGAGCGGGAACCAAGAGACCCAGTACTTC.

The chain recombines TRBV5-4 with TRBJ2-2, with 12 bases identical to TRBD2. V lost 3 bases, J lost 5 bases, and 5 bases stayed unmatched. Germline lookup yields CDR1 SGHNT and CDR2 YYREEE (reference sequence). The CDR3 extends over 16 amino acids. The CDR3 sequence: CASSSGLAGSTGELFF. The CDR3 DNA sequence: TGTGCCAGCAGCTCGGGACTAGCGGGTTCAACCGGGGAGCTGTTTTTT. Complete variable domain (other parts from reference TRBV5-4 and TRBJ2-2): ETGVTQSPTHLIKTRGQQVTLRCSSQSGHNTVSWYQQALGQGPQFIFQYYREEENGRGNFPPRFSGLQFPNYSSELNVNALELDDSALYLCASSSGLAGSTGELFFGEGSRLTVL.

The V and J genes are TRBV19 and TRBJ1-5, with 11 bases aligning to TRBD1. V lost 5 bases, J lost 0 bases, and 6 bases stayed unmatched. Germline CDR1 and CDR2: LNHDA and SQIVND (reference sequence). There are 17 residues in the CDR3. The CDR3 protein is CASSRTGGHYSNQPQHF. The CDR3 DNA follows: TGTGCCAGTAGTCGGACAGGGGGCCACTATAGCAATCAGCCCCAGCATTTT.

The chain couples TRBV5-1 to TRBJ1-4, with D perhaps matching TRBD1 (5 bases). The germline CDR1 and CDR2 sequences are SGHRS and YFSETQ. V lost 1 base to trimming and J lost 5 bases, with 12 bases between them. The CDR3 has 15 amino acids. The CDR3 bases are TGCGCCAGCAGCTTGTCCGGGGGAGGGAATGAAAAACTGTTTTTT. This gives the protein CASSLSGGGNEKLFF.

This clone was found once. The V call is TRBV27, the J call TRBJ2-1, with TRBD1 as a possible D gene (5 bases). The CDR3 covers 15 residues. CDR1 is MNHEY and CDR2 is SMNVEV in the germline V gene (reference sequence). Between the trimmed V and J ends, which lost 6 bases and 0 bases, there was a span of 12 bases. The DNA of the CDR3 is TGTGCCAGCAGGACCACAGGAAGCTCCTACAATGAGCAGTTCTTC. It specifies CASRTTGSSYNEQFF.

The gene calls are TRBV5-6 and TRBJ2-1; perhaps TRBD2 as D (5 bases). Trimming removed 3 bases at V and 7 bases at J, with 8 bases between. The CDR3 contains 12 residues. The germline gives CDR1 SGHDT, CDR2 YYEEEE. The CDR3 DNA sequence: TGTGCCAGCAGCTCCCCGGGGAATGAGCAGTTCTTC. The encoded protein is CASSSPGNEQFF.

The chain recombines TRBV5-1 with TRBJ1-1; 7 positions agree with TRBD1. This CDR3 is 14 amino acids long. Losses at the gene ends were 4 bases for V and 4 bases for J; bases not matched to a gene: 7. Germline V lookup: CDR1 SGHRS, CDR2 YFSETQ. This CDR3 is CASSARQGGTEAFF. The CDR3 region has the DNA TGCGCCAGCAGCGCCAGACAGGGCGGCACTGAAGCTTTCTTT.

In DNA, the CDR3 is TGTGCCAGCAGCTTACTGGGGGCTACCGGGGAGCTGTTTTTT. Residues: CASSLLGATGELFF. The chain employs TRBV11-2 and TRBJ2-2, with a tentative D call TRBD1 (6 bases). Trimming shortened V by 2 bases and J by 5 bases, and 9 bases separated the two germline ends. From germline, CDR1 is SGHAT and CDR2 FQNNGV. The CDR3 is 14 amino acids.

This clone was seen just once. The chain recombines TRBV15 with TRBJ2-2, with D perhaps matching TRBD2 (7 bases). V gave up 0 bases and J gave up 4 bases, with 12 bases separating them. The CDR3 contains 16 residues. The germline V gene encodes CDR1 LNHNV and CDR2 YYDKDF (reference sequence). CDR3 in DNA: TGTGCCACCAGCAGAGATAAGGGGGGGGCCACCGGGGAGCTGTTTTTT. Translation gives CATSRDKGGATGELFF.

This clone was detected only once. The J gene is TRBJ1-4, the V gene TRBV5-1; D is unresolved. In germline, CDR1 is SGHRS, CDR2 YFSETQ. The CDR3 length is 14 residues. Trimming removed 0 bases at V and 5 bases at J, with 8 bases between. CDR3 nucleotides: TGCGCCAGCAGCTTGGGGCAACAAAATGAAAAACTGTTTTTT. It encodes CASSLGQQNEKLFF.

This clone was seen only once. This chain joins TRBV10-3 and TRBJ2-7, with 10 bases identical to TRBD2. The ends lost 4 bases at V and 3 bases at J; junction bases unmatched: 6. Germline lookup yields CDR1 ENHRY and CDR2 SYGVKD. CDR3 length equals 15 residues. As DNA, the CDR3 is TGTGCCATCAGTGTCACTAGCGGGACCAACTACGAGCAGTACTTC. Protein product: CAISVTSGTNYEQYF.

This chain connects TRBV5-1 to TRBJ2-7; perhaps TRBD2 as D (5 bases). In germline, CDR1 is SGHRS, CDR2 YFSETQ. The CDR3 is made up of 13 amino acids. Trimming took 6 bases from V and 7 from J, leaving 17 bases between them. The CDR3 coding sequence is TGCGCCAGCAAGAGGGCCCGTTCGGAGGAGCAGTACTTC. It specifies CASKRARSEEQYF.

V gene TRBV2 combines with J gene TRBJ2-1, with 13 bases that match TRBD2. Germline V gene sequence: CDR1 SNHLY, CDR2 FYNNEI. This CDR3 is built from 17 residues. The V gene end was trimmed by 5 bases and the J gene end by 3 bases; junction bases not matched to a gene: 7. The CDR3 sequence: CASSPMTSGRYYNEQFF. CDR3 nucleotides: TGTGCCAGCAGTCCCATGACTAGCGGGAGGTACTACAATGAGCAGTTCTTC.

J is TRBJ1-2 and V is TRBV9; 9 bases are shared with TRBD1. Germline values: CDR1 SGDLS, CDR2 YYNGEE. The CDR3 contains 14 residues. After removal of 3 bases from V and 5 bases from J, the junction contained 5 bases not matched to a gene. The CDR3 sequence is CASSEGTGMYGYTF. In DNA form, the CDR3 reads TGTGCCAGCAGCGAGGGGACAGGGATGTATGGCTACACCTTC.